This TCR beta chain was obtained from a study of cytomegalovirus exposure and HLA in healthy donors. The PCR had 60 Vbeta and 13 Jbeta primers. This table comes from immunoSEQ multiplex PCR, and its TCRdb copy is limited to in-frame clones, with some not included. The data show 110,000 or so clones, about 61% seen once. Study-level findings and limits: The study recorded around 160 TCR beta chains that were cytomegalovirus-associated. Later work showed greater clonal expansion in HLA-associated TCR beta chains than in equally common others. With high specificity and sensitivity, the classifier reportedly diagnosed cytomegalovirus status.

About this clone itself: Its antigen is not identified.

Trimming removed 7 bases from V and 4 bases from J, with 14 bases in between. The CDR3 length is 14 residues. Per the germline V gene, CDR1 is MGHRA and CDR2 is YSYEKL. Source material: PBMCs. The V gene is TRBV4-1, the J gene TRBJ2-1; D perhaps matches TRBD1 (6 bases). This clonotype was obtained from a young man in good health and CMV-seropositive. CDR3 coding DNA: TGCGCCAGCACGCTGGGTACAGGGTACAATGAGCAGTTCTTC. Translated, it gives CASTLGTGYNEQFF.